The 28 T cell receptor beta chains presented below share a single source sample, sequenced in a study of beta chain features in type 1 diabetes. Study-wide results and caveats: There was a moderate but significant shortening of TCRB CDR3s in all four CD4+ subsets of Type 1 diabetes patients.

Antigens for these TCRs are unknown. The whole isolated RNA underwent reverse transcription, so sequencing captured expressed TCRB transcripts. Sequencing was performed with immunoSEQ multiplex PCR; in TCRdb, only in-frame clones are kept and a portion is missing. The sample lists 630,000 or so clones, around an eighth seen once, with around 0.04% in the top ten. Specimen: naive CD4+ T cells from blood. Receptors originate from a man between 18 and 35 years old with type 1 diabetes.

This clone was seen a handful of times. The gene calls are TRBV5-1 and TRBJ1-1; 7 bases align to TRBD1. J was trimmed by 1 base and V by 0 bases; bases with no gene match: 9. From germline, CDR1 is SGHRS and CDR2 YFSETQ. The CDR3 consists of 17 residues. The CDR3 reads CASSLDPSGQANTEAFF. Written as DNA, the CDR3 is TGCGCCAGCAGCTTGGACCCCTCTGGACAGGCGAACACTGAAGCTTTCTTT.

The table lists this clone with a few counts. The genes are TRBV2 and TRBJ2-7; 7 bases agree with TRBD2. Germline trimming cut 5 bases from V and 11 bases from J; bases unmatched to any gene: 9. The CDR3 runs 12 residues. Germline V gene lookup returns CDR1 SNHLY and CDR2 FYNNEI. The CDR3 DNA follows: TGTGCCAGCAGTATGGGGACTATCGTTGAGTACTTC. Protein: CASSMGTIVEYF.

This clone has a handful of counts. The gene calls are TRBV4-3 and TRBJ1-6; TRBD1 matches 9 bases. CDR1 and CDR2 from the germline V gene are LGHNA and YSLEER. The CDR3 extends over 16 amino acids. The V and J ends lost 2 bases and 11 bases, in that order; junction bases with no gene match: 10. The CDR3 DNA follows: TGCGCCAGCAGCCAAATGCCGGGACAGGGAGCGCCACCCCTCCACTTT. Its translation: CASSQMPGQGAPPLHF.

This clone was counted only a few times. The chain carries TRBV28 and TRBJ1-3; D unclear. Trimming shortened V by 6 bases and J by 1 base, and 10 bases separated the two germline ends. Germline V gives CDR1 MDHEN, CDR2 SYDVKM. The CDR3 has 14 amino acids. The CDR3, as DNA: TGTGCCAGCAGACCTTCTGATTCTGGAAACACCATATATTTT. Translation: CASRPSDSGNTIYF. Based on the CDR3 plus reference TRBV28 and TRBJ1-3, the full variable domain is DVKVTQSSRYLVKRTGEKVFLECVQDMDHENMFWYRQDPGLGLRLIYFSYDVKMKEKGDIPEGYSVSREKKERFSLILESASTNQTSMYLCASRPSDSGNTIYFGEGSWLTVV.

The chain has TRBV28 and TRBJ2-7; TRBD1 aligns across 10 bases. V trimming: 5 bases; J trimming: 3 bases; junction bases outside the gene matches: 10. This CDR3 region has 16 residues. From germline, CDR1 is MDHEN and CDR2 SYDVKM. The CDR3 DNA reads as TGTGCCAGCAGTGAAAGACCGGGACAGGGGATCTACGAGCAGTACTTC. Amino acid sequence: CASSERPGQGIYEQYF.

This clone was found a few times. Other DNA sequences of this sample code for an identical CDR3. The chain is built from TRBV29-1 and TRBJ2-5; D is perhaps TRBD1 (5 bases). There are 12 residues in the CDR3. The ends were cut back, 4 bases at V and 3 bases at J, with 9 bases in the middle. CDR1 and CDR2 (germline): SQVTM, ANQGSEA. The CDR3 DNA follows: TGCAGCGTTGGGCAGGGAAAAGAGACCCAGTACTTC. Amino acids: CSVGQGKETQYF. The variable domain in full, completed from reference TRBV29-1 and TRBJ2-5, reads SAVISQKPSRDICQRGTSLTIQCQVDSQVTMMFWYRQQPGQSLTLIATANQGSEATYESGFVIDKFPISRPNLTFSTLTVSNMSPEDSSIYLCSVGQGKETQYFGPGTRLLVL.

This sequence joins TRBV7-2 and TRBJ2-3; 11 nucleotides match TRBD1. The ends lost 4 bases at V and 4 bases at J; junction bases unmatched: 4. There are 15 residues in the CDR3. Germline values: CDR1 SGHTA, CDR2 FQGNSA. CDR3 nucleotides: TGTGCCAGCAGCTATTGGACAGGGGGCGCAGATACGCAGTATTTT. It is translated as CASSYWTGGADTQYF.

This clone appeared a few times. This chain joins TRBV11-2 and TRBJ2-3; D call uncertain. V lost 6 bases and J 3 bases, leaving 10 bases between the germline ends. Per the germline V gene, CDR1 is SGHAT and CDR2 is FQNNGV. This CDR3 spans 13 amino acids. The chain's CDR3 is CASRPIRTDTQYF. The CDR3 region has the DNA TGTGCCAGCAGACCGATTAGAACAGATACGCAGTATTTT.

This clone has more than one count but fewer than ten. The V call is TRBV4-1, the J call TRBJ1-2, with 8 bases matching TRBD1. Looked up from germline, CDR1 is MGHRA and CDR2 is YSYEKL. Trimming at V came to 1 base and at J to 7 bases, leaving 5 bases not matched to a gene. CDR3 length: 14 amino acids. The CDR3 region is CASSQGQTGAGYTF. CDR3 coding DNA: TGCGCCAGCAGCCAAGGCCAGACAGGGGCTGGCTACACCTTC.

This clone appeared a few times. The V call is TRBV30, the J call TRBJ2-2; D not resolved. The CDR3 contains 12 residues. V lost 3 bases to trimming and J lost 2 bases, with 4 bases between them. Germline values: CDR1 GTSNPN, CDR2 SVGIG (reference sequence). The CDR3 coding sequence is TGTGCCTGGAGGCTTAACACCGGGGAGCTGTTTTTT. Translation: CAWRLNTGELFF.

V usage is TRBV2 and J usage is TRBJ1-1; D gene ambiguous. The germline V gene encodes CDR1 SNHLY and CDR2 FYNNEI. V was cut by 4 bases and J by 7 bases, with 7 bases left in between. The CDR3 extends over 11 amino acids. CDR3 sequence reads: CASSVEREAFF. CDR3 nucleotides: TGTGCCAGCAGTGTGGAGCGTGAAGCTTTCTTT.

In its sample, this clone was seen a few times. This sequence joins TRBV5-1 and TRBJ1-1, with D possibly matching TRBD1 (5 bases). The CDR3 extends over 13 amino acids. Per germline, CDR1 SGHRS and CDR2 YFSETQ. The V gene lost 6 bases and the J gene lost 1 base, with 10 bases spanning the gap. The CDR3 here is CASTAGTNTEAFF. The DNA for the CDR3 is TGCGCCAGCACTGCAGGGACGAACACTGAAGCTTTCTTT.

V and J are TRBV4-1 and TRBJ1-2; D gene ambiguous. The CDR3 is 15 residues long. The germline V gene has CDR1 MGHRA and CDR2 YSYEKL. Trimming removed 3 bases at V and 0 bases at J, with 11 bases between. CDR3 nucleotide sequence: TGCGCCAGCAGCCACCCAGGACGGACTAACTATGGCTACACCTTC. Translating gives CASSHPGRTNYGYTF.

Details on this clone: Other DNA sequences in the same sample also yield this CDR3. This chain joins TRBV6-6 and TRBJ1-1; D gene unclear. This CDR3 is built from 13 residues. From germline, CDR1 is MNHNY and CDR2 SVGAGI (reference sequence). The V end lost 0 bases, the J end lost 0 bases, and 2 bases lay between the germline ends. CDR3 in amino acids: CASSYSMNTEAFF. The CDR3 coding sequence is TGTGCCAGCAGTTACTCGATGAACACTGAAGCTTTCTTT.

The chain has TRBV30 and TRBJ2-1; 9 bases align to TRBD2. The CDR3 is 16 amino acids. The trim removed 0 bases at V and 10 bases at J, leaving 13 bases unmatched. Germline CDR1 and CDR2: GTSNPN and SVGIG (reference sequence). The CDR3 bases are TGTGCCTGGAGTGTAGGGCTAGCGGGGTCACCCCGGGAGCAGTTCTTC. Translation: CAWSVGLAGSPREQFF.

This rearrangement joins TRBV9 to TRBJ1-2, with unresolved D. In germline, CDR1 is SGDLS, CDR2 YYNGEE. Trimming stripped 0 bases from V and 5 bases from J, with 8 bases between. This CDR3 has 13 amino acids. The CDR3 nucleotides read TGTGCCAGCAGCGTAGGGTTGTTGTATGGCTACACCTTC. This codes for CASSVGLLYGYTF.

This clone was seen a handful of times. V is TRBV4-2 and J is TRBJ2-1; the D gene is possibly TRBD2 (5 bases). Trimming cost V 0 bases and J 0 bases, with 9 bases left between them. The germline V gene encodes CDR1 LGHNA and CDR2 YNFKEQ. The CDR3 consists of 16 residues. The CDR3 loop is CASSQEPGSSYNEQFF. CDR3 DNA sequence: TGTGCCAGCAGCCAAGAACCGGGGAGCTCCTACAATGAGCAGTTCTTC.

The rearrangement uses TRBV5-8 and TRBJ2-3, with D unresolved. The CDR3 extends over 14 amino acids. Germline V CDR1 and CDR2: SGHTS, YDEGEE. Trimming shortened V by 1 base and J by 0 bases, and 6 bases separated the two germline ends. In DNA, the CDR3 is TGTGCCAGCAGCTTGACAGCTAGCACAGATACGCAGTATTTT. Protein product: CASSLTASTDTQYF.

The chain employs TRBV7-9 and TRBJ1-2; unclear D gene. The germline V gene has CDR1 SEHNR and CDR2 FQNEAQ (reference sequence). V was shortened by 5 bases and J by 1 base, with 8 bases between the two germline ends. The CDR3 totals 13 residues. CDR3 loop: CASSLNNNYGYTF. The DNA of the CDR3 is TGTGCCAGCAGCCTCAACAATAACTATGGCTACACCTTC.

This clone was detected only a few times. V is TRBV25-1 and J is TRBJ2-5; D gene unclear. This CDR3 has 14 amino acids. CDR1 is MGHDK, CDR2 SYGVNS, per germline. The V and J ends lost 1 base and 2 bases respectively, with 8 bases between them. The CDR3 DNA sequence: TGTGCCAGCAGTGAATCCACGGCACAAGAGACCCAGTACTTC. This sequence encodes CASSESTAQETQYF.

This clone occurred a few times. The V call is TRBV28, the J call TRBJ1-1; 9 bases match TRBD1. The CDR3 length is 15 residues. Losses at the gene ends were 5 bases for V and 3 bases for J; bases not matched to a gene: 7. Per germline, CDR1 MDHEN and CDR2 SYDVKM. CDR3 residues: CASSTTGTGYTEAFF. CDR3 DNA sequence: TGTGCCAGCAGTACAACCGGGACAGGGTACACTGAAGCTTTCTTT.

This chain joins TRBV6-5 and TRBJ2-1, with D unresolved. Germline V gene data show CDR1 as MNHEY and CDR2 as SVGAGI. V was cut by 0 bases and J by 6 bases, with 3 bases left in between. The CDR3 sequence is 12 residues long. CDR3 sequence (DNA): TGTGCCAGCAGTTACTCGTTCAATGAGCAGTTCTTC. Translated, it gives CASSYSFNEQFF.

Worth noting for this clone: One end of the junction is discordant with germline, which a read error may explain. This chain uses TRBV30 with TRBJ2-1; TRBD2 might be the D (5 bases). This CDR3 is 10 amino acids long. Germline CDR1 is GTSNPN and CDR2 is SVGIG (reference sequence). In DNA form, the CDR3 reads TGCCTGAGGGCCGGTTGGGAGCAGTTCTTC. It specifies CLRAGWEQFF.

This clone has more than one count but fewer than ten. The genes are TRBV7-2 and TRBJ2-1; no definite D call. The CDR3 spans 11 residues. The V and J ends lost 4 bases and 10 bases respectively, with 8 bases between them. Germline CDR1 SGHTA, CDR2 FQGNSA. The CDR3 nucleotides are TGTGCCAGCAGCTCGGTAAGGGAGCAGTTCTTC. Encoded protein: CASSSVREQFF.

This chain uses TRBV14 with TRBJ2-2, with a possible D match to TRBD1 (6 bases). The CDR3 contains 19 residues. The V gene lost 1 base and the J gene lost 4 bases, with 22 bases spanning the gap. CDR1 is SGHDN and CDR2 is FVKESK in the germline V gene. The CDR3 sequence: CASSQGPVWSGEFTGELFF. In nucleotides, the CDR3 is TGTGCCAGCAGCCAAGGGCCCGTCTGGTCAGGGGAGTTCACCGGGGAGCTGTTTTTT.

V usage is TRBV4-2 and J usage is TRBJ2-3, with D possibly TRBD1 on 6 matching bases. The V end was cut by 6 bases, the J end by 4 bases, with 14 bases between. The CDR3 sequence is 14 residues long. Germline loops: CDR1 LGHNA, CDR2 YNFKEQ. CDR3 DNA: TGTGCCAGCAGGCAGTACAGGGATGCAGATACGCAGTATTTT. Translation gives CASRQYRDADTQYF.

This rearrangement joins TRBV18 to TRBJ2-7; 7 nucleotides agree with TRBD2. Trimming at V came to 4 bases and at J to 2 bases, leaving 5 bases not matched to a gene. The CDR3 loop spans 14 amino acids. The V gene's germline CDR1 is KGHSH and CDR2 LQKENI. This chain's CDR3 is CASSLGEGPYEQYF. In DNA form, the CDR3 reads TGTGCCAGCTCACTCGGGGAGGGCCCCTACGAGCAGTACTTC.

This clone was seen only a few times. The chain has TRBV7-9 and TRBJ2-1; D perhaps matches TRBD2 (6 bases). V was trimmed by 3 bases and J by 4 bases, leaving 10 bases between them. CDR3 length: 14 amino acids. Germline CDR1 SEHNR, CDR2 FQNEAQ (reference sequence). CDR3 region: CASSFGTSYNEQFF. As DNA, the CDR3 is TGTGCCAGCAGCTTTGGGACTTCATACAATGAGCAGTTCTTC.